One and the same sample provided the 8 T cell receptor beta chains below, sequenced in a study of glioma-infiltrating T cells. Amplification of TCR alpha and beta CDR3 regions from RNA used iRepertoire nested multiplex PCR. TCRdb reprocessed the multiplex PCR reads with MiXCR, giving one entry per CDR3 protein. Among approximately 110,000 distinct CDR3 sequences, 25% to 30% were seen once, and the ten largest hold around a third. The sequencing sample was made of glioma tissue, nonneoplastic brain tissue, or PBMCs (not recorded which). Receptors were obtained from a human donor with low-grade glioma or glioblastoma, undergoing nonglioma brain surgery, or in good health (not recorded which).

This clonotype was seen only a few times. V usage is TRBV11-2 and J usage is TRBJ1-1; the D gene is possibly TRBD1 (5 bases). Germline lookup yields CDR1 SGHAT and CDR2 FQNNGV. The CDR3 is made up of 15 amino acids. Deletions cut 5 bases from V and 6 bases from J, with 19 bases between. The CDR3 DNA reads TGTGCCAGCAGCCTAGTGGGGGGTAATAGCGCTGAAGCTTTCTTT. Protein product: CASSLVGGNSAEAFF.

This clonotype was seen at least ten times. This chain connects TRBV18 to TRBJ2-1; D gene uncertain. There are 13 residues in the CDR3. The germline V gene encodes CDR1 KGHSH and CDR2 LQKENI. Trimming stripped 1 base from V and 7 bases from J, with 8 bases between. CDR3 protein: CASSPLVVNEQFF. The CDR3 coding sequence is TGTGCCAGCTCACCACTTGTTGTGAATGAGCAGTTCTTC.

The chain is built from TRBV29-1 and TRBJ2-5, with a possible D match to TRBD2 (6 bases). Germline loops: CDR1 SQVTM, CDR2 ANQGSEA. The CDR3 has 13 amino acids. The V end lost 4 bases, the J end lost 4 bases, and 13 bases lay between the germline ends. This chain's CDR3 is CSVGPGLRETQYF. CDR3 nucleotide sequence: TGCAGCGTTGGTCCGGGACTTAGAGAGACCCAGTACTTC.

This clonotype appeared many times. The V call is TRBV6-1, the J call TRBJ2-7; perhaps D is TRBD1 or TRBD2 (5 bases each). The CDR3 length is 14 residues. Trimming took 6 bases from V and 4 from J, leaving 16 bases between them. In germline, CDR1 is MNHNS, CDR2 SASEGT. As DNA, the CDR3 is TGTGCCAGCAGAATGCCGGGGCTAAATTACGAGCAGTACTTC. It specifies CASRMPGLNYEQYF.

In this sample, this clonotype turned up many times. This chain connects TRBV6-2 or TRBV6-3 to TRBJ2-2; D perhaps matches TRBD2 (6 bases). The CDR3 extends over 13 amino acids. The V gene lost 6 bases and the J gene lost 7 bases, with 12 bases spanning the gap. The germline V gene has CDR1 MNHEY and CDR2 SVGEGT. The DNA of the CDR3 is TGTGCCAGCAGACCCGGGGGTGGCGGGGAGCTGTTTTTT. Its translation is CASRPGGGGELFF.

This clonotype was counted at least ten times. The genes are TRBV19 and TRBJ2-3; 7 nucleotides match TRBD2. Germline values: CDR1 LNHDA, CDR2 SQIVND (reference sequence). The CDR3 has 14 residues. The trim removed 3 bases at V and 4 bases at J, leaving 4 bases unmatched. CDR3: CASSILAAPDTQYF. The CDR3 region has the DNA TGTGCCAGTAGTATTCTAGCGGCCCCAGATACGCAGTATTTT. The full variable domain, its missing parts supplied by reference TRBV19 and TRBJ2-3, is DGGITQSPKYLFRKEGQNVTLSCEQNLNHDAMYWYRQDPGQGLRLIYYSQIVNDFQKGDIAEGYSVSREKKESFPLTVTSAQKNPTAFYLCASSILAAPDTQYFGPGTRLTVL.

The chain links TRBV7-9 to TRBJ1-6; 8 bases line up with TRBD1. Unmatched junction bases numbered 7, after V lost 7 bases and J lost 5 bases. The CDR3 spans 15 residues. Per germline, CDR1 SEHNR and CDR2 FQNEAQ (reference sequence). In DNA form, the CDR3 reads TGTGCCAGCAACCCCCAGGGGGCAGATAATTCACCCCTCCACTTT. This sequence encodes CASNPQGADNSPLHF. The variable domain in full, with the rest retrieved from reference TRBV7-9 and TRBJ1-6, is DTGVSQNPRHKITKRGQNVTFRCDPISEHNRLYWYRQTLGQGPEFLTYFQNEAQLEKSRLLSDRFSAERPKGSFSTLEIQRTEQGDSAMYLCASNPQGADNSPLHFGNGTRLTVT.

This clonotype was seen more than once but under ten times. One base away lies a much larger clone, so this may be a sequencing read error. V gene TRBV29-1 combines with J gene TRBJ1-1, with 7 bases matching TRBD1. The CDR3 consists of 11 residues. In germline, CDR1 is SQVTM, CDR2 ANQGSEA. CDR3 sequence: CSVQGGTETFF. The CDR3 nucleotides are TGCAGCGTCCAGGGGGGGACTGAAACTTTCTTT.